A selection of T cell receptor beta chains follows, all from one sample in a study of blood T cell repertoires in COVID-19. TCRdb's table, derived via immunoSEQ multiplex PCR, lists solely in-frame clones and lacks some. The sample holds a few hundred thousand clones, 84% seen once. Sequencing was carried out using peripheral blood. The source of these receptors is a human donor in a cohort sampled during active COVID-19. Each CDR3 is given with its conserved first and last residue. The D gene is left open where the match is weak. Rows may omit the clone size; those that give it use once, few, many or a size class.

D: .
V: TRBV6-5
J: TRBJ1-4
size: .
DNA: TGTGCCAGCTTCGGCAGGGTAACTGAAAAACTGTTTTTT
CDR3: CASFGRVTEKLFF

D: TRBD2
V: TRBV9
J: TRBJ2-1
size: .
DNA: TGTGCCAGCAGCTCGCGGACTAGTTGGAATGAGCAGTTCTTC
CDR3: CASSSRTSWNEQFF

D: TRBD2
V: TRBV19
J: TRBJ2-1
size: .
DNA: TGTGCCAGTATCCCGACTAGCGGGGGGGCTTTTCTCGATGAGCAGTTCTTC
CDR3: CASIPTSGGAFLDEQFF

D: TRBD1
V: TRBV19
J: TRBJ2-3
size: .
DNA: TGTGCCAGTAGCCCGGGGACAGGGGGACGCGCAGATACGCAGTATTTT
CDR3: CASSPGTGGRADTQYF

D: TRBD1
V: TRBV24-1
J: TRBJ1-5
size: .
DNA: TGTGCCACCAGTGCCGCCACAGGGGGCAATCAGCCCCAGCATTTT
CDR3: CATSAATGGNQPQHF

D: TRBD1
V: TRBV5-5
J: TRBJ2-1
size: few
DNA: TGTGCCAGCAGCTCATCGGACAGGGTCAACAATGAGCAGTTCTTC
CDR3: CASSSSDRVNNEQFF

D: TRBD2
V: TRBV5-1
J: TRBJ2-5
size: .
DNA: TGCGCCAGCAGCTTGGCTAGCGGGTCATCGGAGACCCAGTACTTC
CDR3: CASSLASGSSETQYF

D: .
V: TRBV6-4
J: TRBJ2-3
size: .
DNA: TGTGCCAGCACCCCGACGGCAGGGATCACAGATACGCAGTATTTT
CDR3: CASTPTAGITDTQYF

D: .
V: TRBV14
J: TRBJ2-2
size: few
DNA: TGTGCCAGCAGCCCCCGACAAACCGGGGAGCTGTTTTTT
CDR3: CASSPRQTGELFF

D: TRBD2
V: TRBV19
J: TRBJ2-1
size: .
DNA: TGTGCCAGTAGTATGTGGAGTAGCGGGGGGCGGCCGGCGGGCGAGCAGTTCTTC
CDR3: CASSMWSSGGRPAGEQFF

D: TRBD1
V: TRBV15
J: TRBJ1-5
size: .
DNA: TGTGCCACCAGCAGAATTAACTTCGGACAGGGGGCTACAAATCAGCCCCAGCATTTT
CDR3: CATSRINFGQGATNQPQHF

D: TRBD1
V: TRBV7-9
J: TRBJ1-2
size: .
DNA: TGTGCCAGCATGGGTATTACAGGGGCCTCTGGCTACACCTTC
CDR3: CASMGITGASGYTF

D: TRBD1
V: TRBV6-6
J: TRBJ1-6
size: .
DNA: TGTGCCAGCAGTGAGCAGGGGGCAGGTTCACCCCTCCACTTT
CDR3: CASSEQGAGSPLHF

D: TRBD2
V: TRBV11-3
J: TRBJ2-1
size: .
DNA: TGTGCCAGCAGCTTAGGGTTAGCGGGGGGGCCAGGGAATGAGCAGTTCTTC
CDR3: CASSLGLAGGPGNEQFF